This is a list of T cell receptor beta chains from one sample in a study of T cells in Graves' hyperthyroidism and ophthalmopathy. Each CDR3 protein gets one entry after TCRdb re-called the multiplex PCR reads with MiXCR. The repertoire consists of approximately 600,000 distinct CDR3 sequences, with roughly 14% occurring once and the leading ten covering about 3.9%. Input material: blood. These TCRs come from a woman in her thirties or forties with Graves' ophthalmopathy. CDR3s include the opening cysteine and the closing phenylalanine or tryptophan. A D gene is named only where the DNA matches it firmly. The size field is filled for only some rows; it gives once, few, many or a size class.

>TRBV19|many|TRBJ1-2|NA
TGTGCCAGTAGATCTGCTTATGGCTACACCTTC
CASRSAYGYTF
>TRBV11-2|many|TRBJ1-1|NA
TGTGCCAGCAGCTTAGTTTGGACAGACCCGAACACTGAAGCTTTCTTT
CASSLVWTDPNTEAFF
>TRBV7-9|NA|TRBJ2-7|TRBD1
TGTGCCAGCGGGGGCATGGGACAGGCGTACTTC
CASGGMGQAYF
>TRBV10-2|few|TRBJ1-5|NA
TGCGCCAGCAGTGATGGGGGCTACAGGGATCAGCCCCAGCATTTT
CASSDGGYRDQPQHF
>TRBV2|NA|TRBJ2-5|NA
TGTGCCAGCAGTGAAGCGGGGCCCCCCCTAGAGACCCAGTACTTC
CASSEAGPPLETQYF
>TRBV5-1|few|TRBJ2-2|TRBD2
TGCGCCAGCAGCTTGTTAGCGGGAGGGAAGAACACCGGGGAGCTGTTTTTT
CASSLLAGGKNTGELFF
>TRBV20-1|many|TRBJ2-7|NA
TGCAGTGCGAGGAGGGACACCTACGAGCAGTACTTC
CSARRDTYEQYF
>TRBV19|NA|TRBJ2-2|TRBD1
TGTGCCAGTAGTCATCGGGACAGGGTCTCCGGGGAGCTGTTTTTT
CASSHRDRVSGELFF
>TRBV6-2/TRBV6-3|many|TRBJ1-1|NA
TGTGCCAGCGGATTGGCGGGGAACACTGAAGCTTTCTTT
CASGLAGNTEAFF
>TRBV11-3|NA|TRBJ2-4|NA
TGTGCCAGCAGCTTAGATATTAGGGGACGGCACATTCAGTACTTC
CASSLDIRGRHIQYF
>TRBV4-3|NA|TRBJ2-2|TRBD2
TGCGCCAGCAGCCAAGCGGCTAGCGGGTTCGACACCGGGGAGCTGTTTTTT
CASSQAASGFDTGELFF
>TRBV20-1|NA|TRBJ2-5|TRBD2
TGCAGTGCCAGGGTTCCCATTAGCGGGAACGTGGAGACCCAGTACTTC
CSARVPISGNVETQYF
>TRBV12-3/TRBV12-4|many|TRBJ2-7|NA
TGTGCCAGCACGCCGCAGGGATTGGACGAGCAGTACTTC
CASTPQGLDEQYF
>TRBV30|many|TRBJ1-2|TRBD1
TGTGCCTGGACCCCGGACAGGGTCTATGGCTACACCTTC
CAWTPDRVYGYTF
>TRBV30|many|TRBJ1-1|NA
TGTGCCTGGAGTCGACCGAACACTGAAGCTTTCTTT
CAWSRPNTEAFF
>TRBV2|many|TRBJ2-7|NA
TGTGCCAGCAGTAAAACTAGCTTTTTAACCTACGAGCAGTACTTC
CASSKTSFLTYEQYF
>TRBV2|many|TRBJ2-5|TRBD1
TGTGCCAGCAGTGAAGGGGGAGGACAGGGAGGAGAGACCCAGTACTTC
CASSEGGGQGGETQYF
>TRBV6-2/TRBV6-3|few|TRBJ2-5|TRBD1
TGTGCCAGCAGTGTACGGGGACAGTACCAAGAGACCCAGTACTTC
CASSVRGQYQETQYF
>TRBV12-3/TRBV12-4|many|TRBJ1-3|NA
TGTGCCAGCAGTTTAGTCCCCCAGGGTAACTCTGGAAACACCATATATTTT
CASSLVPQGNSGNTIYF
>TRBV7-8|NA|TRBJ2-7|NA
TGTGCCAGCAGTCAATACGCTAGCGTTAACGAGCAGTACTTC
CASSQYASVNEQYF
>TRBV12-3/TRBV12-4|once|TRBJ2-5|TRBD1
TGTGCCAGCAGACCGTCTGGGACAGAGGAAGAGACCCAGTACTTC
CASRPSGTEEETQYF
>TRBV27|NA|TRBJ1-2|TRBD1
TGCGCCAGCAGACAGGGGAGGACCTATGGCTACACCTTC
CASRQGRTYGYTF
>TRBV2|many|TRBJ2-2|TRBD1
TGTGCCAGCAGTTTCGGCACAGGGGAAAACACCGGGGAGCTGTTTTTT
CASSFGTGENTGELFF
>TRBV28|many|TRBJ1-5|NA
TGTGCCAGCAGTTTAAAGGCTAGCAATCAGCCCCAGCATTTT
CASSLKASNQPQHF
>TRBV19|many|TRBJ1-5|NA
TGTGCCAGTACCAGGGACCCAGGGATCAATCAGCCCCAGCATTTT
CASTRDPGINQPQHF
>TRBV11-2|NA|TRBJ1-2|NA
TGTGCCTGGGGGCCCGGGTCTAACTATGGCTACACCTTC
CAWGPGSNYGYTF
>TRBV12-3/TRBV12-4|NA|TRBJ1-2|NA
TGTGCCAGCACTCCCGGGCCAGAGTATGGCTACACCTTC
CASTPGPEYGYTF
>TRBV2|many|TRBJ2-7|NA
TGTGCCAGCAGTGACCCTTCTGGGACACGTCAAGCTGGATTC
CASSDPSGTRQAGF
>TRBV5-1|NA|TRBJ2-7|NA
TGCGCCAGCAGCTACGGAGGGACACTCCCCTACGAGCAGTACTTC
CASSYGGTLPYEQYF
>TRBV5-1|many|TRBJ2-7|NA
TGCGCCAGCAGCTCAACAGGAACAAGGGACTACGAGCAGTACTTC
CASSSTGTRDYEQYF
>TRBV6-1|NA|TRBJ1-5|TRBD1
TGTGCCAGCATTCCAAGTCCCGGGACAGTCAATCAGCCCCAGCATTTT
CASIPSPGTVNQPQHF
>TRBV28|NA|TRBJ2-5|TRBD1
TGTGCCAGCAGTCCCGGACAGGGAGGAGTGGAGACCCAGTACTTC
CASSPGQGGVETQYF
>TRBV9|few|TRBJ1-2|NA
TGTGCCAGCAGCGTAGGGTGGGCCGGGGAGGACTATGGCTACACCTTC
CASSVGWAGEDYGYTF
>TRBV6-5|many|TRBJ2-7|NA
TGTGCCAGCAGTCCGACCGACCCAATGGGGGGCTACGAGCAGTACTTC
CASSPTDPMGGYEQYF
>TRBV20-1|many|TRBJ2-7|NA
TGCAGTGCTAGAGCCGGGGAGTCCTACGAGCAGTACTTC
CSARAGESYEQYF
>TRBV3-1|few|TRBJ1-1|NA
TGTGCCAGCAATAGGACGCAAGCCACTGAAGCTTTCTTT
CASNRTQATEAFF
>TRBV7-3|many|TRBJ2-7|NA
TGTGCCAGCAGCTCGAAGACGAGCTCCTACGAGCAGTACTTC
CASSSKTSSYEQYF
>TRBV6-1|few|TRBJ1-2|NA
TGTGCCAGCAGGGAAGGGAGTGACTATGGCTACACCTTC
CASREGSDYGYTF
>TRBV6-5|NA|TRBJ2-7|TRBD1
TGTGCCAGCAGTTACTCCGGGACAGGGTTACACTTC
CASSYSGTGLHF
>TRBV24-1|many|TRBJ2-3|TRBD1
TGTGCCACCAGTGACTCAGGGGGGACAGGGGCAGATACGCAGTATTTT
CATSDSGGTGADTQYF
>TRBV5-1|NA|TRBJ2-5|NA
TGCGCCAGCAGCACCGATACAGGGAGTGGGGAGACCCAGTACTTC
CASSTDTGSGETQYF
>TRBV2|many|TRBJ1-5|NA
TGTGCCAGCAGTGCCCCAGGGACGCATCAGCCCCAGCATTTT
CASSAPGTHQPQHF
>TRBV7-8|many|TRBJ2-7|TRBD2
TGTGCCAGCAGCTTGGAGGGGACTAGCGGTGGCGTGTACTTC
CASSLEGTSGGVYF
>TRBV28|many|TRBJ2-5|NA
TGTGCCAGCAGTCCCCGACTAGGGTACCAAGAGACCCAGTACTTC
CASSPRLGYQETQYF
>TRBV29-1|many|TRBJ2-7|NA
TGCAGCGTTGCCCCTATGGGAGGTTCCGAGCAGTACTTC
CSVAPMGGSEQYF
>TRBV28|few|TRBJ2-7|NA
TGTGCCAGCACCCAGGGCCTCGCCTACGAGCAGTACTTC
CASTQGLAYEQYF
>TRBV4-3|many|TRBJ2-6|TRBD2
TGCGCCAGCAGCCATGCATCTAGCGGACTCTCTGGGGCCAACGTCCTGACTTTC
CASSHASSGLSGANVLTF
>TRBV6-5|many|TRBJ1-1|NA
TGTGCCAGCAGTTGGGGGGGTGAAGCTTTCTTT
CASSWGGEAFF
>TRBV12-3/TRBV12-4|NA|TRBJ2-2|NA
TGTGCCAGCAGTTTTAGCGGAGGACCCACCGGGGAGCTGTTTTTT
CASSFSGGPTGELFF
>TRBV4-3|few|TRBJ2-7|NA
TGCGCCAGCAGCCAAGAGCTCGGGGGTTACGGCTACGAGCAGTACTTC
CASSQELGGYGYEQYF
>TRBV7-9|many|TRBJ2-7|TRBD1
TGTGCCAGCAGGGGACAGGGGGCCACGGGCGAGCAGTACTTC
CASRGQGATGEQYF
>TRBV2|NA|TRBJ2-2|TRBD2
TGTGCCAGCAGTGCCGGGAGGACGAACACCGGGGAGCTGTTTTTT
CASSAGRTNTGELFF
>TRBV2|many|TRBJ2-1|NA
TGTGCCAGCAGTGAATCTTGGCAGCGAAATGAGCAGTTCTTC
CASSESWQRNEQFF